This T cell receptor beta chain comes out of a study of T-cell reconstitution after alpha-beta-depleted transplantation in children. This clonotype appeared a few times. Its antigen is as yet unknown. Study findings and constraints: At the one-year point after transplant, T-cell counts and TCRbeta diversity were found to come mostly from T cells that had been newly produced.

Looked up from germline, CDR1 is MDHEN and CDR2 is SYDVKM. The CDR3 spans 17 residues. With 2 bases removed from V and 1 base from J, the gap between germline ends came to 17 bases. As it was prepared, the TCRbeta library received unique molecular identifiers. One entry per CDR3 protein, called by TCRdb with MiXCR from the PCR reads. This sample has more than 500,000 distinct CDR3 sequences, with about an eighth found just once. The TCR sequence derives from a female patient aged 2-10 years who had a stem cell transplant for aplastic anemia, so the T cells may come from the graft donor. The V gene is TRBV28, the J gene TRBJ1-1; possibly TRBD1 for D (5 bases). The sample was PBMCs, mostly from graft donor cells, taken 180 days after TCRalphabeta/CD19-depleted stem cell transplant. The CDR3 region is CASSLSRQSFKNTEAFF. The CDR3 bases are TGTGCCAGCAGTTTAAGTCGACAGAGCTTCAAGAACACTGAAGCTTTCTTT.